The next 10 T cell receptor beta chains were all read from a single sample in a study of shared clonotypes between healthy human individuals. TCRdb keeps only in-frame clones here, not all; method: immunoSEQ multiplex PCR. The sample has over 1.5 million clones, under 99% seen once. The specimen was naive CD4+ T cells sorted from blood. This sample's subset: CD45RA+ positively selected. Every receptor here comes from a young man in good health.

The gene calls are TRBV6-1 and TRBJ2-7, with TRBD2 matching over 10 bases. With V trimmed by 6 bases and J by 2 bases, 4 bases remained unmatched. CDR1 is MNHNS, CDR2 SASEGT, per germline. This CDR3 is built from 14 residues. The CDR3 DNA sequence: TGTGCCAGCAGGAAACTAGCGGGAACCTACGAGCAGTACTTC. This codes for CASRKLAGTYEQYF.

The chain is built from TRBV5-6 and TRBJ2-6; D gene ambiguous. This CDR3 is 16 amino acids long. Looked up from germline, CDR1 is SGHDT and CDR2 is YYEEEE. Trimming took off 0 bases at V and 2 bases at J, with 9 bases between the two ends. The CDR3 DNA reads TGTGCCAGCAGCTTGGACAGTGCGCCTGGGGCCAACGTCCTGACTTTC. This codes for CASSLDSAPGANVLTF.

This clone was detected only once. Other nucleotide sequences from this sample produce the same CDR3. The rearrangement links TRBV28 to TRBJ2-7; D is undetermined. Germline V gene lookup returns CDR1 MDHEN and CDR2 SYDVKM. The CDR3 has 12 residues. Deletions cut 3 bases from V and 3 bases from J, with 6 bases between. The CDR3 protein is CASSFKFYEQYF. As DNA, the CDR3 is TGTGCCAGCAGTTTTAAGTTCTACGAGCAGTACTTC.

The J gene is TRBJ1-5, the V gene TRBV15, with TRBD1 identical over 9 bases. The CDR3 consists of 14 residues. Germline assignment: CDR1 LNHNV and CDR2 YYDKDF (reference sequence). The ends lost 5 bases at V and 7 bases at J; junction bases unmatched: 6. The CDR3 nucleotides read TGTGCCACCAGCCGAGGGACAGGGCCACAGCCCCAGCATTTT. It encodes CATSRGTGPQPQHF. Full variable domain (rest looked up from reference TRBV15 and TRBJ1-5): DAMVIQNPRYQVTQFGKPVTLSCSQTLNHNVMYWYQQKSSQAPKLLFHYYDKDFNNEADTPDNFQSRRPNTSFCFLDIRSPGLGDTAMYLCATSRGTGPQPQHFGDGTRLSIL.

V gene TRBV7-2 combines with J gene TRBJ2-7; perhaps TRBD2 as D (7 bases). CDR3 length: 17 residues. With 3 bases removed from V and 1 base from J, the gap between germline ends came to 19 bases. The germline CDR1 and CDR2 sequences are SGHTA and FQGNSA. CDR3 sequence: CASSFSRGRVRSYEQYF. The DNA of the CDR3 is TGTGCCAGCAGCTTTAGTAGGGGGAGGGTCAGATCCTACGAGCAGTACTTC.

The rearrangement uses TRBV10-3 and TRBJ2-7; possibly TRBD1 or TRBD2 for D (5 bases each). Trimming shortened V by 0 bases and J by 5 bases, and 14 bases separated the two germline ends. The CDR3 length is 15 residues. CDR1 and CDR2 from the germline V gene are ENHRY and SYGVKD. Here the CDR3 DNA reads TGTGCCATCAGTGAGTCGAGGGGCGGTAGGGACGAGCAGTACTTC. This gives the protein CAISESRGGRDEQYF.

The chain is built from TRBV10-2 and TRBJ2-6; 8 bases match TRBD1. Germline-derived CDR1 and CDR2 are WSHSY and SAAADI. Trimming cost V 6 bases and J 0 bases; bases outside gene matches: 10. The length of the CDR3 is 18 residues. DNA of the CDR3: TGCGCCAGCAGCGATACCGGGACAGGAGTCTCTGGGGCCAACGTCCTGACTTTC. Residues: CASSDTGTGVSGANVLTF.

Details on this clone: This sample also contains other DNA sequences that code for the same CDR3. CDR3 amino acids: CASSGEGNQPQHF. DNA of the CDR3: TGTGCCAGCAGTGGGGAGGGAAATCAGCCCCAGCATTTT. The V call is TRBV2, the J call TRBJ1-5; no definite D call. The length of the CDR3 is 13 residues. Germline-derived CDR1 and CDR2 are SNHLY and FYNNEI. The germline V and J ends were trimmed by 4 bases and 4 bases, with 8 bases remaining between them.

As to this clone: A junction boundary mismatches the germline segment, possibly from a read error. The rearrangement uses TRBV7-7 and TRBJ2-1, with D perhaps assigned TRBD1 or TRBD2 (5 bases each). The CDR3 loop spans 15 amino acids. Germline V lookup: CDR1 SSHAT, CDR2 FNYEAQ (reference sequence). CDR3 nucleotides: TGTGCTAGCAGCTTAAGCCCCGGGACCAACAATGAGCAGTTCTTC. Amino acids: CASSLSPGTNNEQFF.

The chain employs TRBV19 and TRBJ2-1; tentatively, D is TRBD2 (6 bases). The germline CDR1 and CDR2 sequences are LNHDA and SQIVND (reference sequence). V lost 8 bases and J 8 bases, leaving 19 bases between the germline ends. CDR3 length equals 14 residues. CDR3: CASRSRAGPYEQFF. The CDR3 nucleotides are TGTGCCAGTCGGAGTCGGGCGGGGCCATATGAGCAGTTCTTC.